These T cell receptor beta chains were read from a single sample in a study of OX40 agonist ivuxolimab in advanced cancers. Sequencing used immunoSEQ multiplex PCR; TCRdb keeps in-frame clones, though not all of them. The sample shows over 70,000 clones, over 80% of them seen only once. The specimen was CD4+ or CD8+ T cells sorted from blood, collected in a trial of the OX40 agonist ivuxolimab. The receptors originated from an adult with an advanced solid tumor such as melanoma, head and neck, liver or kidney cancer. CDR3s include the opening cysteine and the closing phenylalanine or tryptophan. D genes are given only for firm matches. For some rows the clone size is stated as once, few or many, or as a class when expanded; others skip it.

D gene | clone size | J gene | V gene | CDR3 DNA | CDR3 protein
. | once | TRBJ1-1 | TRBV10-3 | TGTGCCATCAGTGACCCTCGCCTGAACACTGAAGCTTTCTTT | CAISDPRLNTEAFF
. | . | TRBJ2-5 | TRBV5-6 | TGTGCCAGCAGCTTGAGAGGACCGAAACAAGAGACCCAGTACTTC | CASSLRGPKQETQYF
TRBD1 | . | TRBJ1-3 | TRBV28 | TGTGCCAGCAGGGGGACAGTTCTTCCCTCTGGAAACACCATATATTTT | CASRGTVLPSGNTIYF
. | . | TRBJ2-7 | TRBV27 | TGTGCCAGCAGTTTACTGGGAGTTTACGAGCAGTACTTC | CASSLLGVYEQYF
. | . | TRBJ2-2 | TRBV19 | TGTGCCAGTAGTATAGGAGTGGCAGCGAACACCGGGGAGCTGTTTTTT | CASSIGVAANTGELFF
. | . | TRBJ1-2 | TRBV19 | TGTGCCAGTAGTTTCCTGGGGGCAGAGTATGGCTACACCTTC | CASSFLGAEYGYTF
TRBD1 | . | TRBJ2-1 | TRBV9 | TGTGCCAGCAGCGTGGGACAGGGTTCCTACAATGAGCAGTTCTTC | CASSVGQGSYNEQFF
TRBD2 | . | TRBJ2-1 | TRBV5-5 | TGTGCCAGCAGCGGCCTTGAAGGGGCTAGCGGGAGTTCCTACAATGAGCAGTTCTTC | CASSGLEGASGSSYNEQFF
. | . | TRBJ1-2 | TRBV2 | TGTGCCAGCAGTGAAGTGGGCCGCGGTGATAACTATGGCTACACCTTC | CASSEVGRGDNYGYTF
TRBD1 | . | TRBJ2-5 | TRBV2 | TGTGCCAGCAGTAATAGACAGGGAACGGGAGAGACCCAGTACTTC | CASSNRQGTGETQYF
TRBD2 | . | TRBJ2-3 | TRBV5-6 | TGTGCCAGCAGCTTAGGACTAGCGGCCACAGATACGCAGTATTTT | CASSLGLAATDTQYF
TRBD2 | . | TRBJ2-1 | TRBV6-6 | TGTGCCAGCAGTAGGACTAGCGGAATCAATGAGCAGTTCTTC | CASSRTSGINEQFF
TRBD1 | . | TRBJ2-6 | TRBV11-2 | TGTGCCAGCAGCTTAGGTACAGGGGGCTCTGGGGCCAACGTCCTGACTTTC | CASSLGTGGSGANVLTF
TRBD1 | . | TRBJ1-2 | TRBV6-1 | TGTGCCAGCAGTGACCTGACAGGGGAGTATGGCTACACCTTC | CASSDLTGEYGYTF
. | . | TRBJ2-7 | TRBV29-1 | TGCAGCGCCGGTGGGGGAGGTCCGGAATACGAGCAGTACTTC | CSAGGGGPEYEQYF
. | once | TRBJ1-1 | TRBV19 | TGTGCCAGTAGTAGAACCCGGGGTGAAGCTTTCTTT | CASSRTRGEAFF